The present T cell receptor (beta chain) was sequenced within a study of blood T cell repertoires in COVID-19. Here immunoSEQ multiplex PCR was the method, and the copy in TCRdb shows in-frame clones only, minus some. The sample has roughly 100,000 clones, about 88% seen once. Germline V gives CDR1 MNHEY, CDR2 SVGAGI. J was trimmed by 3 bases and V by 4 bases; bases with no gene match: 9. The CDR3 is 15 amino acids. The sequencing input was peripheral blood. This clonotype was sampled from a man aged 50-60 years with active or convalescent COVID-19. The rearrangement links TRBV6-5 to TRBJ2-7, with TRBD1 matching over 7 bases. The CDR3 sequence is CASSSAQDRFYEQYF. CDR3 bases: TGTGCCAGCAGTTCTGCTCAGGACAGGTTCTACGAGCAGTACTTC.